A selection of T cell receptor beta chains follows, all from one sample in a study of control samples from healthy donors and cancer patients. Some clones are missing from TCRdb's copy, which holds only in-frame ones; the method was immunoSEQ multiplex PCR. Seen here are about 84,000 clones, about nine tenths observed once, and the top ten hold approximately 15%. The sequenced sample was blood. These receptors all come from a man aged 45 to 65 in good health. CDR3s include the opening cysteine and the closing phenylalanine or tryptophan. A D gene is named only where the DNA matches it firmly. The listing skips clone size in some rows; elsewhere it reads once, few, many or a size class.

clone_size j_call d_call v_call cdr3_aa cdr3_nt
once TRBJ2-1 TRBD2 TRBV7-9 CASGRPGTSGGGEQFF TGTGCCAGCGGACGACCTGGGACTAGCGGGGGCGGTGAGCAGTTCTTC
NA TRBJ1-1 TRBD1 TRBV3-1/TRBV3-2 CASSRRTGGSKATEAFF TGTGCCAGCAGCCGACGGACAGGGGGATCTAAAGCCACTGAAGCTTTCTTT
NA TRBJ1-2 NA TRBV24-1 CATSDLGAGYTF TGTGCCACCAGTGATTTGGGGGCTGGCTACACCTTC
NA TRBJ2-7 TRBD1 TRBV9 CASSLGQVHEQYF TGTGCCAGCAGCTTGGGACAGGTACACGAGCAGTACTTC
NA TRBJ2-7 NA TRBV6-5 CASSYRWTTSYEQYF TGTGCCAGCAGCTACAGGTGGACAACCTCCTACGAGCAGTACTTC
NA TRBJ1-1 NA TRBV3-1/TRBV3-2 CASSQDTGNTEAFF TGTGCCAGCAGCCAAGATACCGGGAACACTGAAGCTTTCTTT
NA TRBJ2-2 TRBD2 TRBV7-7 CASSLRGGGELFF TGTGCCAGCAGCTTGCGGGGGGGCGGGGAGCTGTTTTTT
NA TRBJ1-4 NA TRBV15 CATSRDLAQGNEKLFF TGTGCCACCAGCAGAGATCTCGCGCAGGGTAATGAAAAACTGTTTTTT
NA TRBJ1-5 NA TRBV10-3 CAISEWAGNQPQHF TGTGCCATCAGTGAGTGGGCAGGGAATCAGCCCCAGCATTTT
NA TRBJ2-3 NA TRBV7-2 CASSLALTNADTQYF TGTGCCAGCAGCTTAGCACTGACGAACGCAGATACGCAGTATTTT
NA TRBJ2-7 NA TRBV6-5 CASRAQGFYEQYF TGTGCCAGCAGGGCACAGGGATTCTACGAGCAGTACTTC